This passage covers 17 T cell receptor beta chains from one sample sequenced in a study of regulatory T cells in long-lasting Graves disease. Through Arm-PCR of CDR3 regions and iRepertoire HTBI primers, TCR beta libraries were built. TCRdb ran MiXCR on the multiplex PCR reads and lists one entry per CDR3 protein. The sample yields about 660,000 distinct CDR3 sequences, around 32% seen once. Noted time point: persistent/refractory GD, antithyroid drugs over 5 years with positive TRAb. RNA from PBMCs was the source of the TCR library. The material was peripheral blood mononuclear cells (PBMCs), obtained when the disease was refractory, from a patient treated with antithyroid drugs. These receptors came from a female donor with Graves disease.

The table lists this clonotype with many counts. The chain combines TRBV12-3 or TRBV12-4 with TRBJ1-2, with D uncertain. Trimming cost V 6 bases and J 8 bases, with 19 bases left between them. The CDR3 spans 14 residues. CDR3 protein: CASSPRTAGSGYTF. In nucleotides, the CDR3 is TGTGCCAGCAGCCCCAGGACGGCGGGATCGGGCTACACCTTC.

This clonotype was counted a few times. The gene calls are TRBV2 and TRBJ1-2; D gene unclear. The ends were cut back, 4 bases at V and 4 bases at J, with 16 bases in the middle. This CDR3 comprises 15 residues. Germline lookup yields CDR1 SNHLY and CDR2 FYNNEI. Here the CDR3 reads CASSVKVKEGYGYTF. For the CDR3, the DNA is TGTGCCAGCAGTGTTAAGGTCAAAGAGGGCTATGGCTACACCTTC.

Many counts were recorded for this clonotype. The genes are TRBV28 and TRBJ1-2; D not certain. Germline lookup yields CDR1 MDHEN and CDR2 SYDVKM. The CDR3 runs 13 residues. The V gene lost 7 bases and the J gene lost 4 bases, with 13 bases spanning the gap. CDR3 nucleotide sequence: TGTGCCAGCATCCGGAGTCACCCCTATGGCTACACCTTC. It yields the protein CASIRSHPYGYTF.

This chain links TRBV2 with TRBJ1-2; 8 nucleotides agree with TRBD1. The trim removed 6 bases at V and 6 bases at J, leaving 3 bases unmatched. From germline, CDR1 is SNHLY and CDR2 FYNNEI. The CDR3 sequence is 12 residues long. CDR3 protein: CASRGQGNGYTF. The CDR3 coding sequence is TGTGCCAGCAGAGGACAGGGAAATGGCTACACCTTC.

This clonotype appeared a few times. CDR3 sequence (DNA): TGTGCCAGCAGTTACTCAAGGGGGTCTAGGCTGTTTTTT. Protein sequence: CASSYSRGSRLFF. V usage is TRBV6-5 and J usage is TRBJ1-4; possibly TRBD1 for D (6 bases). Looked up from germline, CDR1 is MNHEY and CDR2 is SVGAGI. V lost 0 bases and J 14 bases, leaving 13 bases between the germline ends. The CDR3 has 13 amino acids.

The sample holds a few counts of this clonotype. J is TRBJ1-1 and V is TRBV27; 10 nucleotides agree with TRBD1. The CDR3 spans 15 residues. Germline V gene lookup returns CDR1 MNHEY and CDR2 SMNVEV (reference sequence). V gave up 0 bases and J gave up 3 bases; unmatched junction bases: 1. Here the CDR3 DNA reads TGTGCCAGCAGTTTATCGGGACAGGGGTACACTGAAGCTTTCTTT. This translates into CASSLSGQGYTEAFF.

This chain links TRBV5-5 with TRBJ1-5; possibly TRBD1 for D (6 bases). This CDR3 is 14 amino acids long. Trimming shortened V by 4 bases and J by 6 bases, and 14 bases separated the two germline ends. The germline CDR1 and CDR2 sequences are SGHKS and YYEKEE (reference sequence). The CDR3 region is CASSPIQGRQPQHF. The CDR3 bases are TGTGCCAGCAGCCCGATACAGGGACGTCAGCCCCAGCATTTT.

This clonotype was found a few times. The chain couples TRBV25-1 to TRBJ2-3; no clear D. The V end was cut by 5 bases, the J end by 6 bases, with 15 bases between. The CDR3 has 14 residues. The germline CDR1 and CDR2 sequences are MGHDK and SYGVNS. The CDR3 sequence is CASSPRAGIDTQYF. As DNA, the CDR3 is TGTGCCAGCAGTCCAAGAGCAGGCATCGATACGCAGTATTTT.

The CDR3 region has the DNA TGTGCCAGCAGTGAGGGGGTCCTAAACACCGGGGAGCTGTTTTTT. It is translated as CASSEGVLNTGELFF. The chain uses TRBV2 and TRBJ2-2; the D gene could be TRBD1 or TRBD2 (5 bases each). V was cut by 3 bases and J by 2 bases, with 10 bases left in between. The CDR3 covers 15 residues. In germline, CDR1 is SNHLY, CDR2 FYNNEI.

This chain connects TRBV11-3 to TRBJ2-1, with D perhaps TRBD2 (6 bases). The CDR3 loop spans 16 amino acids. V was shortened by 3 bases and J by 2 bases, with 14 bases between the two germline ends. Germline CDR1 SGHNT, CDR2 YENEEA. The CDR3 DNA follows: TGTGCCAGCAGCTTTTCCGGGAGTTCGCCCTACAATGAGCAGTTCTTC. This sequence encodes CASSFSGSSPYNEQFF.

The rearrangement uses TRBV5-1 and TRBJ2-5; 10 positions match TRBD2. The length of the CDR3 is 14 residues. Germline trimming cut 7 bases from V and 2 bases from J; bases unmatched to any gene: 5. Germline-derived CDR1 and CDR2 are SGHRS and YFSETQ. CDR3: CASGIAGGQETQYF. The DNA for the CDR3 is TGCGCCAGCGGTATAGCGGGAGGACAAGAGACCCAGTACTTC.

Only a few counts were recorded for this clonotype. The gene calls are TRBV9 and TRBJ1-2; D gene unclear. V was cut by 0 bases and J by 5 bases, with 23 bases left in between. The CDR3 spans 18 residues. The germline V gene has CDR1 SGDLS and CDR2 YYNGEE. CDR3 residues: CASSVALDNEPLAYGYTF. The CDR3 nucleotides are TGTGCCAGCAGCGTAGCCTTGGATAACGAACCACTGGCGTATGGCTACACCTTC.

Many counts were recorded for this clonotype. CDR3 sequence reads: CSVFGTGGYEQYF. In nucleotides, the CDR3 is TGCAGCGTTTTTGGGACAGGAGGATACGAGCAGTACTTC. The V call is TRBV29-1, the J call TRBJ2-7; TRBD1 aligns across 8 bases. The CDR3 has 13 amino acids. With 5 bases clipped from V and 4 bases from J, the junction kept 7 bases outside the gene matches. Germline assignment: CDR1 SQVTM and CDR2 ANQGSEA.

This clonotype was observed a few times. V and J are TRBV7-2 and TRBJ1-1; possibly TRBD1 for D (5 bases). The germline gives CDR1 SGHTA, CDR2 FQGNSA. The CDR3 is made up of 16 amino acids. Trimming cost V 4 bases and J 4 bases, with 19 bases left between them. CDR3 loop: CASSSWDGPGGTEAFF. The DNA for the CDR3 is TGTGCCAGCAGCTCATGGGACGGCCCGGGGGGCACTGAAGCTTTCTTT.

This clonotype was observed many times. The chain has TRBV11-2 and TRBJ1-4, with 9 bases that match TRBD1. Losses at the gene ends were 5 bases for V and 7 bases for J; bases not matched to a gene: 8. The CDR3 spans 15 residues. CDR1 is SGHAT, CDR2 FQNNGV, per germline. The CDR3 DNA sequence: TGTGCCAGCAGCCCGGACAGGGGTTCGAGTGAAAAACTGTTTTTT. It codes for CASSPDRGSSEKLFF.

This clonotype has only one observation. As DNA, the CDR3 is TGTGCCTGGAGTTCCTCGCGGACAGTCTCCTACGAGCAGTACTTC. Translation gives CAWSSSRTVSYEQYF. The chain carries TRBV30 and TRBJ2-7; perhaps TRBD1 as D (6 bases). The CDR3 contains 15 residues. In germline, CDR1 is GTSNPN, CDR2 SVGIG (reference sequence). V lost 2 bases and J lost 0, with 14 bases in between.

This clonotype was counted only a few times. The CDR3 nucleotides are TGTGCCAGCAGCTTCCCTAAGCGCGGGAGAATGGTCGAGCAGTACTTC. Protein product: CASSFPKRGRMVEQYF. This rearrangement joins TRBV7-9 to TRBJ2-7, with 7 nucleotides matching TRBD2. This CDR3 region has 16 residues. Germline values: CDR1 SEHNR, CDR2 FQNEAQ (reference sequence). V lost 3 bases and J lost 6; bases outside the gene matches: 14.